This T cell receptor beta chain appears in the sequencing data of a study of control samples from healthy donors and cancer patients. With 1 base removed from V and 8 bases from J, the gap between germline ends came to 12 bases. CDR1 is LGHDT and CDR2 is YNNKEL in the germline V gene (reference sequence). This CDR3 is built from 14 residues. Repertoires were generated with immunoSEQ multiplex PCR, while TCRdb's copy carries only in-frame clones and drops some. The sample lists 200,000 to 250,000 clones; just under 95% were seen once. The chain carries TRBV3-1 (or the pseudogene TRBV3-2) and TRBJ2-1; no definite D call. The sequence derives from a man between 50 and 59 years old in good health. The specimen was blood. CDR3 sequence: CASSQAVGFYEQFF. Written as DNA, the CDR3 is TGTGCCAGCAGCCAAGCAGTGGGGTTCTATGAGCAGTTCTTC.